This entry concerns a single T cell receptor beta chain. With V trimmed by 4 bases and J by 2 bases, 4 bases remained unmatched. Germline CDR1 is SGHAT and CDR2 is FQDESV (reference sequence). The CDR3 is made up of 14 amino acids. The data were taken from a study of blood T cell repertoires in COVID-19. About the research overall: Material from acute and convalescent COVID-19 was sourced from the United States, Italy and Spain. T cells, B-cell-depleted T cells, or PBMCs supplied cDNA or gDNA.

Authors' methods: Using reference gene primer amplification, nucleated cell counts were estimated. Here immunoSEQ multiplex PCR was the method, and the copy in TCRdb shows in-frame clones only, minus some. That table gives V, J and clone size, and the DNA gave D and trimming. The sample has over 150,000 clones, about 79% seen once. This sequence was found in a woman in her seventies with acute or convalescent COVID-19. The genes are TRBV11-1 and TRBJ2-7; 8 bases map to TRBD2. Sequencing used peripheral blood. The DNA for the CDR3 is TGTGCCAGCAGCTCCACTAGCGGTGCCTACGAGCAGTACTTC. Translation gives CASSSTSGAYEQYF.